This T cell receptor beta chain was observed in a study of shared clonotypes between healthy human individuals. Sequencing used immunoSEQ multiplex PCR; TCRdb keeps in-frame clones, though not all of them. Altogether about 470,000 clones are present, 70% to 80% being singletons, with the ten largest covering roughly 13%. This CDR3 has 16 residues. Germline V gene sequence: CDR1 MNHEY, CDR2 SMNVEV (reference sequence). Trimming pared 0 bases from V and 1 base from J, leaving 12 bases between. The chain is built from TRBV27 and TRBJ1-2; D is perhaps TRBD1 (5 bases). Material: PBMCs. The TCR was taken from a woman in her thirties or forties in good health. Some clones in this sample may be carry-over from other donors' samples. The CDR3 here is CASSLSHSGYNYGYTF. The CDR3, as DNA: TGTGCCAGCAGTTTATCGCATTCAGGGTATAACTATGGCTACACCTTC.